One sample yielded the 17 T cell receptor beta chains listed below, sequenced in a study of cytomegalovirus exposure and HLA in healthy donors. PCR was performed using 60 Vbeta and 13 Jbeta primers. Measured with immunoSEQ multiplex PCR; TCRdb has only the in-frame clones, and not every one. This table has 150,000 to 200,000 clones, around 87% appearing once. Sequencing was done on a sample of PBMCs. These receptor sequences come from a woman in her late teens or twenties in good health and CMV-seronegative.

The chain links TRBV19 to TRBJ2-7; D possibly corresponds to TRBD1 (6 bases). V was clipped by 8 bases and J by 1 base, with 12 bases between them. This CDR3 is built from 13 residues. The V gene's germline CDR1 is LNHDA and CDR2 SQIVND (reference sequence). DNA for the CDR3: TGTGCCAGTTCGCAGGGGCCTTCCTACGAGCAGTACTTC. This translates into CASSQGPSYEQYF.

Worth noting for this clone: At one boundary the junction diverges from the germline segment, which might be a read error. The chain employs TRBV30 and TRBJ2-1; D call uncertain. CDR1 is GTSNPN and CDR2 is SVGIG in the germline V gene (reference sequence). The CDR3 runs 12 residues. The CDR3 here is CAWRAQLPERFF. The CDR3, as DNA: TGTGCCTGGAGGGCCCAGTTACCTGAGCGGTTCTTC. The complete variable domain, with remaining parts taken from reference TRBV30 and TRBJ2-1, reads SQTIHQWPATLVQPVGSPLSLECTVEGTSNPNLYWYRQAAGRGLQLLFYSVGIGQISSEVPQNLSASRPQDRQFILSSKKLLLSDSGFYLCAWRAQLPERFFGPGTRLTVL.

This chain connects TRBV18 to TRBJ1-5; 8 positions match TRBD1. The J segment lost 0 bases and the V segment lost 5 bases, leaving 9 bases of the junction unmatched. The CDR3 loop spans 17 amino acids. Germline CDR1 and CDR2: KGHSH and LQKENI. CDR3 nucleotide sequence: TGTGCCAGCTCATTGGACAGGGACCTTTATAGCAATCAGCCCCAGCATTTT. Its protein is CASSLDRDLYSNQPQHF.

The DNA for the CDR3 is TGTGCCAGCAGCTCCGGGACAGGGTGGCCCAGTGAGCAGTTCTTC. Encoded protein: CASSSGTGWPSEQFF. The chain is built from TRBV11-1 and TRBJ2-1, with 9 bases aligning to TRBD1. There are 15 residues in the CDR3. V gave up 4 bases and J gave up 9 bases; unmatched junction bases: 10. Looked up from germline, CDR1 is SGHAT and CDR2 is FQDESV (reference sequence).

In DNA form, the CDR3 reads TGTGCCAGCAGCTTGCCGGGACTAGCGTCGGCAGATACGCAGTATTTT. Translated: CASSLPGLASADTQYF. V and J are TRBV7-9 and TRBJ2-3, with 10 bases lining up with TRBD2. V shed 3 bases, J shed 4 bases, and the junction held 7 bases outside the gene matches. Germline assignment: CDR1 SEHNR and CDR2 FQNEAQ (reference sequence). This CDR3 comprises 16 residues. Full variable domain (rest looked up from reference TRBV7-9 and TRBJ2-3): DTGVSQNPRHKITKRGQNVTFRCDPISEHNRLYWYRQTLGQGPEFLTYFQNEAQLEKSRLLSDRFSAERPKGSFSTLEIQRTEQGDSAMYLCASSLPGLASADTQYFGPGTRLTVL.

This chain links TRBV27 with TRBJ2-1, with 8 bases lining up with TRBD2. The CDR3 has 18 amino acids. CDR1 is MNHEY, CDR2 SMNVEV, per germline (reference sequence). The junction had 15 bases not matched to a gene; V was cut back by 3 bases and J by 5 bases. The chain's CDR3 is CASSLGLDPAGLNNEQFF. DNA for the CDR3: TGTGCCAGCAGTTTGGGACTAGACCCGGCCGGGCTAAACAATGAGCAGTTCTTC.

This clone has only one observation. The J gene is TRBJ2-7, the V gene TRBV7-8, with 7 bases fitting TRBD2. This CDR3 is built from 15 residues. J was trimmed by 0 bases and V by 3 bases; bases with no gene match: 5. Germline V gene data show CDR1 as SGHVS and CDR2 as FQNEAQ. The CDR3 sequence: CASSFLSGISYEQYF. DNA for the CDR3: TGTGCCAGCAGCTTTCTAAGCGGGATCTCCTACGAGCAGTACTTC.

The CDR3 sequence is CASKAGGAGANVLTF. CDR3 in DNA: TGTGCCAGCAAGGCAGGTGGTGCTGGGGCCAACGTCCTGACTTTC. The chain combines TRBV2 with TRBJ2-6; D remains ambiguous. Trimming removed 7 bases at V and 2 bases at J, with 12 bases between. CDR1 is SNHLY, CDR2 FYNNEI, per germline. There are 15 residues in the CDR3.

This chain's CDR3 is CASSAGTGLSYEQYF. In DNA form, the CDR3 reads TGCGCCAGCAGCGCCGGGACAGGGCTGTCCTACGAGCAGTACTTC. The chain uses TRBV5-1 and TRBJ2-7; 9 bases map to TRBD1. The length of the CDR3 is 15 residues. Trimming removed 4 bases from V and 1 base from J; junction bases left unmatched: 6. Germline V lookup: CDR1 SGHRS, CDR2 YFSETQ.

The chain couples TRBV5-6 to TRBJ1-3, with D perhaps matching TRBD1 (6 bases). Per germline, CDR1 SGHDT and CDR2 YYEEEE. This CDR3 contains 14 residues. V lost 5 bases and J lost 1, with 10 bases in between. CDR3 sequence reads: CASRDTGSGNTIYF. In nucleotides, the CDR3 is TGTGCCAGCAGGGATACAGGGTCTGGAAACACCATATATTTT.

This sequence joins TRBV5-1 and TRBJ2-1, with 8 bases matching TRBD2. CDR1 SGHRS and CDR2 YFSETQ come from the germline V gene. This CDR3 has 14 amino acids. Losses at the gene ends were 5 bases for V and 6 bases for J; bases not matched to a gene: 7. The CDR3: CASRAGTSSNEQFF. The CDR3 DNA follows: TGCGCCAGCAGGGCCGGGACTAGTAGCAATGAGCAGTTCTTC.

The J gene is TRBJ1-2, the V gene TRBV5-1; D gene unclear. Germline V gene lookup returns CDR1 SGHRS and CDR2 YFSETQ. The CDR3 has 12 amino acids. Trimming took off 4 bases at V and 6 bases at J, with 10 bases between the two ends. The chain's CDR3 is CASSTGRDGYTF. Written as DNA, the CDR3 is TGCGCCAGCAGCACGGGTCGTGATGGCTACACCTTC.

The rearrangement links TRBV18 to TRBJ2-7; possibly TRBD2 for D (5 bases). CDR1 is KGHSH and CDR2 is LQKENI in the germline V gene. The CDR3 spans 14 residues. V was cut by 6 bases and J by 12 bases, with 24 bases left in between. The CDR3 nucleotides are TGTGCCAGCTCCCTAACTAGGTCAACATCTCAGTCGTACTTC. Translating gives CASSLTRSTSQSYF. The full variable domain, in which reference TRBV18 and TRBJ2-7 provide the parts outside the CDR3, is NAGVMQNPRHLVRRRGQEARLRCSPMKGHSHVYWYRQLPEEGLKFMVYLQKENIIDESGMPKERFSAEFPKEGPSILRIQQVVRGDSAAYFCASSLTRSTSQSYFGPGTRLTVT.

The CDR3: CASSVGGQGNSPLHF. The CDR3 DNA reads TGTGCCAGCAGCGTAGGTGGACAGGGGAATTCACCCCTCCACTTT. This chain uses TRBV9 with TRBJ1-6, with TRBD1 identical over 9 bases. The CDR3 loop spans 15 amino acids. The J segment lost 7 bases and the V segment lost 0 bases, leaving 2 bases of the junction unmatched. The germline V gene encodes CDR1 SGDLS and CDR2 YYNGEE.

Points on this clone: At one end, the junction sequence differs from germline, possibly due to a read error. The chain couples TRBV4-2 to TRBJ1-5; 8 nucleotides align to TRBD1. The CDR3 is 16 amino acids. Germline lookup yields CDR1 LGHNA and CDR2 YNFKEQ. The CDR3 spells CASSQEAGGSGQPRHF. The CDR3 DNA sequence: TGTGCCAGCAGCCAAGAGGCAGGGGGCTCGGGTCAGCCCCGGCATTTT.

The V and J genes are TRBV29-1 and TRBJ1-3; a weak D match, TRBD1 (6 bases). V was cut by 7 bases and J by 0 bases, with 13 bases left in between. Germline CDR1 SQVTM, CDR2 ANQGSEA. The CDR3 loop spans 14 amino acids. CDR3 amino acids: CSGWDTGSGNTIYF. In nucleotides, the CDR3 is TGCAGCGGCTGGGACACTGGCTCTGGAAACACCATATATTTT. Variable domain in full (rest from reference TRBV29-1 and TRBJ1-3): SAVISQKPSRDICQRGTSLTIQCQVDSQVTMMFWYRQQPGQSLTLIATANQGSEATYESGFVIDKFPISRPNLTFSTLTVSNMSPEDSSIYLCSGWDTGSGNTIYFGEGSWLTVV.

The chain combines TRBV9 with TRBJ1-5; D might be TRBD1 (6 bases). Trimming shortened V by 7 bases and J by 0 bases, and 14 bases separated the two germline ends. The germline CDR1 and CDR2 sequences are SGDLS and YYNGEE. The length of the CDR3 is 15 residues. This CDR3 is CASAQGGSSNQPQHF. The CDR3 DNA is TGTGCCAGCGCACAAGGGGGTTCTAGCAATCAGCCCCAGCATTTT.